What follows describes a single T cell receptor beta chain. V was cut by 2 bases and J by 2 bases, with 9 bases left in between. CDR1 and CDR2 from the germline V gene are SGDLS and YYNGEE. The CDR3 contains 14 residues. The sample comes from a study of blood T cell repertoires in COVID-19. Study background: COVID-19 samples from acute and convalescent phases originated in the United States, Italy and Spain. The analysed material was cDNA or gDNA that came from T cells, B-cell-depleted T cells, or PBMCs.

In the original analysis: Researchers report that nucleated cell counts were estimated from reference gene primer amplification. The repertoire was sequenced with immunoSEQ multiplex PCR; TCRdb's copy has only in-frame clones and lacks some. V, J and clone size are those of that table, while D and trimming were read from the DNA. The sample consists of around 130,000 clones, around 81% of them appearing once. Sequenced material: peripheral blood. The chain has TRBV9 and TRBJ2-3; possibly TRBD2 for D (6 bases). The source is a human donor in a cohort sampled during active COVID-19. The CDR3 coding sequence is TGTGCCAGCAGCGTCGGAGGGATCACAGATACGCAGTATTTT. Translation gives CASSVGGITDTQYF.